Listed here are 15 T cell receptor beta chains from one sample, sequenced in a study of shared clonotypes between healthy human individuals. The data were produced by immunoSEQ multiplex PCR, yet TCRdb's version contains in-frame clones alone and is incomplete. The profile shows a few million clones, over 85% of them singletons. Naive-designated CD8 cells lacked CD45RO, were positively enriched for CCR7, and omitted terminally differentiated effector memory CD45RA+ cells. The sequenced material came from naive CD8+ T cells from PBMCs. The receptors shown here come from a man aged 18 to 35 in good health. Some clones in this sample may be carry-over from other donors' samples.

V and J are TRBV7-9 and TRBJ2-7; D might be TRBD1 (6 bases). With 1 base removed from V and 4 bases from J, the gap between germline ends came to 11 bases. This CDR3 region has 14 residues. The germline gives CDR1 SEHNR, CDR2 FQNEAQ (reference sequence). The CDR3 sequence: CASSLGSGHYEQYF. Here the CDR3 DNA reads TGTGCCAGCAGCTTAGGATCGGGACATTACGAGCAGTACTTC.

The chain couples TRBV14 to TRBJ2-1, with unresolved D. Trimming stripped 1 base from V and 9 bases from J, with 7 bases between. In germline, CDR1 is SGHDN, CDR2 FVKESK. The CDR3 spans 12 residues. This CDR3 reads CASSQVPAEQFF. CDR3 in DNA: TGTGCCAGCAGCCAAGTTCCGGCTGAGCAGTTCTTC.

This clone occurred once. The chain has TRBV19 and TRBJ2-5; D may correspond to TRBD1 or TRBD2 (6 bases each). V shed 7 bases and J shed 8 bases, with 20 bases lying between them. This CDR3 has 14 amino acids. Germline-derived CDR1 and CDR2 are LNHDA and SQIVND (reference sequence). CDR3 in DNA: TGTGCCAGTACCCCCATGTCGGGGGCCCCAACCCAGTACTTC. Protein: CASTPMSGAPTQYF.

This rearrangement joins TRBV7-9 to TRBJ2-1; TRBD1 is a possible D gene (6 bases). Germline V gene data show CDR1 as SEHNR and CDR2 as FQNEAQ (reference sequence). V was shortened by 5 bases and J by 11 bases, with 25 bases between the two germline ends. The CDR3 consists of 16 residues. CDR3 residues: CASSPPLGAPLIKQFF. Here the CDR3 DNA reads TGTGCCAGCAGCCCCCCTCTGGGGGCCCCCTTGATTAAGCAGTTCTTC.

This chain links TRBV10-2 with TRBJ1-1; tentative D call: TRBD1 (5 bases). This CDR3 region has 15 residues. V was trimmed by 4 bases and J by 0 bases, leaving 12 bases between them. Germline CDR1 WSHSY, CDR2 SAAADI. The CDR3 spells CASSGGTYMNTEAFF. DNA for the CDR3: TGCGCCAGCAGTGGGGGCACTTACATGAACACTGAAGCTTTCTTT.

The rearrangement uses TRBV27 and TRBJ2-3; 8 nucleotides align to TRBD1. Germline V gene lookup returns CDR1 MNHEY and CDR2 SMNVEV (reference sequence). V dropped 8 bases and J dropped 6; count of bases not matched to a gene: 16. The CDR3 is made up of 16 amino acids. CDR3 in DNA: TGTGCCAGCGGACACAACTGGGACAGGCCTGTGGATACGCAGTATTTT. It codes for CASGHNWDRPVDTQYF.

V gene TRBV2 combines with J gene TRBJ1-4; D gene uncertain. The CDR3 is 15 residues long. Trimming stripped 3 bases from V and 8 bases from J, with 16 bases between. Germline CDR1 is SNHLY and CDR2 is FYNNEI. The CDR3 region is CASSDPGQRWEKLFF. The CDR3 nucleotides are TGTGCCAGCAGTGATCCCGGCCAGAGGTGGGAAAAACTGTTTTTT.

CDR3 sequence: CASSLAVSLGVEQYF. In nucleotides, the CDR3 is TGTGCCAGCAGCTTAGCGGTATCACTGGGGGTCGAGCAGTACTTC. V gene TRBV7-8 combines with J gene TRBJ2-7; TRBD1 or TRBD2 may be the D gene (5 bases each). The CDR3 extends over 15 amino acids. Germline assignment: CDR1 SGHVS and CDR2 FQNEAQ. V lost 0 bases, J lost 6 bases, and 15 bases lay in between.

The CDR3 DNA reads as TGTGCCAGCTACCGGGCAACTAATGAAAAACTGTTTTTT. Protein product: CASYRATNEKLFF. The chain carries TRBV19 and TRBJ1-4; D gene uncertain. Germline V gene data show CDR1 as LNHDA and CDR2 as SQIVND (reference sequence). This CDR3 comprises 13 residues. Trimming took 9 bases from V and 0 from J, leaving 8 bases between them.

As regards this clone: Different DNA sequences within this sample yield the same CDR3. V usage is TRBV7-3 and J usage is TRBJ2-7; 8 bases match TRBD2. V lost 5 bases, J lost 2 bases, and 8 bases stayed unmatched. Germline CDR1 and CDR2: SGHTA and FQGTGA. CDR3 length equals 15 residues. DNA of the CDR3: TGTGCCAGCAGCCCCGGGGGGGCCCCGACCTACGAGCAGTACTTC. Translation: CASSPGGAPTYEQYF.

The chain links TRBV15 to TRBJ2-7; possible D gene TRBD1, 6 bases. V was cut by 5 bases and J by 4 bases, with 21 bases left in between. Germline V lookup: CDR1 LNHNV, CDR2 YYDKDF (reference sequence). The CDR3 has 16 amino acids. CDR3 nucleotides: TGTGCCACCAGCGACGTCCGGGACACTTTTAGTTACGAGCAGTACTTC. Its translation: CATSDVRDTFSYEQYF.

This chain joins TRBV10-2 and TRBJ2-1; 7 positions agree with TRBD2. V trimming: 0 bases; J trimming: 0 bases; junction bases outside the gene matches: 2. This CDR3 region has 16 residues. CDR1 is WSHSY and CDR2 is SAAADI in the germline V gene. CDR3: CASSESGGSSYNEQFF. In DNA form, the CDR3 reads TGCGCCAGCAGTGAGTCGGGCGGGAGCTCCTACAATGAGCAGTTCTTC.

This sequence joins TRBV9 and TRBJ1-4; 8 bases fit TRBD1. The ends lost 6 bases at V and 4 bases at J; junction bases unmatched: 5. Germline V gene sequence: CDR1 SGDLS, CDR2 YYNGEE. This CDR3 contains 14 residues. CDR3 amino acids: CASNPGQDNEKLFF. CDR3 nucleotide sequence: TGTGCCAGCAACCCGGGACAGGATAATGAAAAACTGTTTTTT.

The DNA for the CDR3 is TGTGCCAGCAGCCCCGGGGAGGGACCGAGGAACACCGGGGAGCTGTTTTTT. It codes for CASSPGEGPRNTGELFF. The chain couples TRBV7-6 to TRBJ2-2; the match to TRBD2 covers 7 bases. Germline loops: CDR1 SGHVS, CDR2 FNYEAQ. The V and J ends lost 5 bases and 1 base, in that order; junction bases with no gene match: 10. This CDR3 spans 17 amino acids.

The chain uses TRBV19 and TRBJ2-3, with D possibly TRBD1 on 6 matching bases. The CDR3 extends over 15 amino acids. V lost 3 bases, J lost 4 bases, and 14 bases lay in between. Looked up from germline, CDR1 is LNHDA and CDR2 is SQIVND (reference sequence). In DNA form, the CDR3 reads TGTGCCAGTAGTATGAGACAGGCCGGCGCAGATACGCAGTATTTT. Protein product: CASSMRQAGADTQYF.